Presented here are 23 T cell receptor beta chains from one specimen sequenced in a study of cytomegalovirus exposure and HLA in healthy donors (dated by TCRdb to 2015 to 2018). The library relied on the immunoSEQ multiplex PCR assay. A mixture of 60 forward primers for TCR Vbeta segments and 13 reverse primers for TCR Jbeta segments was used in the multiplex PCR. TCRdb's version of the immuneACCESS table is confined to in-frame rearrangements and falls short of the full clone set. An unresolved V gene accounts for under half of the shortfall where checked; the remainder is of unknown origin. Per the sample table, the count is about 120,000 clones. The top ten constitute approximately 1.8% of the sample. Material for sequencing was PBMCs. The origin of the receptors is a man aged 18 to 30 in good health and CMV-seronegative.

The chain is built from TRBV6-1 and TRBJ1-2; 7 bases are shared with TRBD1. The V and J ends lost 0 bases and 7 bases, in that order; junction bases with no gene match: 11. The CDR3 is 16 amino acids. CDR1 MNHNS and CDR2 SASEGT come from the germline V gene. CDR3 loop: CASSEARGGGGFGYTF. The DNA for the CDR3 is TGTGCCAGCAGTGAAGCTCGAGGAGGGGGCGGGTTTGGCTACACCTTC.

This sequence joins TRBV10-3 and TRBJ2-2; 12 nucleotides line up with TRBD1. Germline CDR1 ENHRY, CDR2 SYGVKD. J gave up 6 bases and V 6 bases, and 2 bases lay outside the gene matches. The length of the CDR3 is 14 residues. CDR3 nucleotide sequence: TGTGCCATCAGGGGACAGGGGGCGGCCGGGGAGCTGTTTTTT. Translating it yields CAIRGQGAAGELFF.

CDR3: CASSTGPMNTEAFF. The CDR3 region has the DNA TGTGCCAGCAGCACAGGGCCTATGAACACTGAAGCTTTCTTT. The genes are TRBV2 and TRBJ1-1, with a possible D match to TRBD1 (6 bases). The CDR3 runs to 14 residues. Germline CDR1 SNHLY, CDR2 FYNNEI. V shed 6 bases and J shed 0 bases, with 11 bases lying between them.

This chain joins TRBV25-1 and TRBJ2-1; D uncertain. CDR3 length equals 14 residues. V was shortened by 5 bases and J by 0 bases, with 8 bases between the two germline ends. From germline, CDR1 is MGHDK and CDR2 SYGVNS. The CDR3 is CASSTRNSYNEQFF. The CDR3 DNA reads TGTGCCAGCAGTACAAGAAACTCCTACAATGAGCAGTTCTTC.

V gene TRBV10-3 combines with J gene TRBJ2-7; D gene uncertain. The CDR3 sequence is 13 residues long. Between the trimmed V and J ends, which lost 5 bases and 2 bases, there was a span of 10 bases. CDR1 is ENHRY and CDR2 is SYGVKD in the germline V gene. Written as DNA, the CDR3 is TGTGCCATCAGTTGGGCTTCCACCTACGAGCAGTACTTC. It codes for CAISWASTYEQYF.

The chain combines TRBV10-3 with TRBJ2-1, with D possibly being TRBD1 (6 bases). Trimming took off 10 bases at V and 0 bases at J, with 16 bases between the two ends. Germline CDR1 ENHRY, CDR2 SYGVKD. The CDR3 is 15 residues long. The CDR3 DNA reads as TGTGCCAACTCCCACAGGGAGAGCTCCTACAATGAGCAGTTCTTC. Translated, it gives CANSHRESSYNEQFF.

The V call is TRBV19, the J call TRBJ1-5; 9 bases map to TRBD1. Unmatched junction bases numbered 4, after V lost 6 bases and J lost 4 bases. Germline V gene sequence: CDR1 LNHDA, CDR2 SQIVND (reference sequence). The CDR3 runs to 14 residues. CDR3 sequence reads: CASSRTGENQPQHF. DNA for the CDR3: TGTGCCAGTAGCCGGACAGGGGAGAATCAGCCCCAGCATTTT.

The chain is built from TRBV4-1 and TRBJ1-2; D may be TRBD1 (5 bases). The CDR3 has 13 residues. The germline V gene encodes CDR1 MGHRA and CDR2 YSYEKL. Trimming shortened V by 4 bases and J by 4 bases, and 10 bases separated the two germline ends. The CDR3 region is CASSRDSFYGYTF. The CDR3 DNA reads as TGCGCCAGCAGCCGCGACAGCTTCTATGGCTACACCTTC.

This chain links TRBV7-8 with TRBJ1-5; D perhaps matches TRBD1 (5 bases). From germline, CDR1 is SGHVS and CDR2 FQNEAQ. V gave up 3 bases and J gave up 1 base, with 10 bases separating them. The CDR3 is made up of 15 amino acids. The CDR3 region is CASSLLRVSNQPQHF. DNA of the CDR3: TGTGCCAGCAGCTTGCTCAGGGTGAGCAATCAGCCCCAGCATTTT.

With respect to this clone: Other DNA variants within this sample encode the same CDR3. The chain uses TRBV4-2 and TRBJ2-3; 14 nucleotides line up with TRBD2. J was trimmed by 4 bases and V by 3 bases; bases with no gene match: 0. This CDR3 is built from 15 residues. The germline V gene has CDR1 LGHNA and CDR2 YNFKEQ. CDR3 residues: CASSQGLAGADTQYF. The DNA of the CDR3 is TGTGCCAGCAGCCAGGGACTAGCGGGAGCAGATACGCAGTATTTT.

The chain links TRBV5-4 to TRBJ1-2, with a weak D call TRBD1 (6 bases). Trimming removed 4 bases at V and 5 bases at J, with 15 bases between. The CDR3 totals 14 residues. CDR1 SGHNT and CDR2 YYREEE come from the germline V gene (reference sequence). In DNA, the CDR3 is TGTGCCAGCAGCCAGGCGGGGGCATTTTATGGCTACACCTTC. This sequence encodes CASSQAGAFYGYTF.

The chain joins TRBV6-5 to TRBJ1-1; 7 positions agree with TRBD1. Losses at the gene ends were 2 bases for V and 11 bases for J; bases not matched to a gene: 2. This CDR3 region has 11 residues. Germline lookup yields CDR1 MNHEY and CDR2 SVGAGI. The CDR3 DNA sequence: TGTGCCAGCAGTTACCGGGGACAGGCTTTCTTT. This encodes CASSYRGQAFF.

The CDR3 sequence: CASSLLEGGPRNTGELFF. The DNA for the CDR3 is TGTGCCAGCAGCTTGTTAGAGGGTGGGCCCCGGAACACCGGGGAGCTGTTTTTT. The chain recombines TRBV5-5 with TRBJ2-2; the D gene is possibly TRBD2 (5 bases). Trimming took 1 base from V and 1 from J, leaving 17 bases between them. This CDR3 is built from 18 residues. Germline lookup yields CDR1 SGHKS and CDR2 YYEKEE (reference sequence).

The V gene is TRBV10-3, the J gene TRBJ2-5, with 7 bases matching TRBD1. The CDR3 totals 11 residues. V shed 7 bases, J shed 8 bases, and the junction held 4 bases outside the gene matches. Germline V gene sequence: CDR1 ENHRY, CDR2 SYGVKD. The CDR3 nucleotides read TGTGCCATCAAGGACAGGATAACCCAGTACTTC. Translated: CAIKDRITQYF.

This chain links TRBV15 with TRBJ1-1, with D possibly being TRBD1 (6 bases). CDR3 length: 16 amino acids. Germline CDR1 reads LNHNV; CDR2 reads YYDKDF (reference sequence). Trimming cost V 5 bases and J 1 base, with 17 bases left between them. CDR3 bases: TGTGCCACCAGCTTTTTGGACCAGGGGCCGAACACTGAAGCTTTCTTT. Encoded protein: CATSFLDQGPNTEAFF.

The V and J genes are TRBV28 and TRBJ1-3; 7 bases are shared with TRBD1. CDR1 MDHEN and CDR2 SYDVKM come from the germline V gene. The CDR3 is made up of 16 amino acids. V was pared by 8 bases and J by 0 bases, with 10 bases of the junction left unmatched. CDR3: CASWEQGTYSGNTIYF. The DNA for the CDR3 is TGTGCCAGCTGGGAACAGGGGACCTACTCTGGAAACACCATATATTTT.

This sequence joins TRBV7-3 and TRBJ2-3; maybe TRBD2 (6 bases). CDR1 is SGHTA, CDR2 FQGTGA, per germline. The CDR3 is 14 amino acids. The V end lost 4 bases, the J end lost 2 bases, and 10 bases lay between the germline ends. The chain's CDR3 is CASSSASVTDTQYF. CDR3 nucleotides: TGTGCCAGCAGCTCGGCTAGCGTCACAGATACGCAGTATTTT.

The rearrangement uses TRBV30 and TRBJ1-5; 9 bases match TRBD1. Germline CDR1 and CDR2: GTSNPN and SVGIG (reference sequence). The CDR3 length is 15 residues. After removal of 2 bases from V and 1 base from J, the junction contained 3 bases not matched to a gene. CDR3 nucleotide sequence: TGTGCCTGGAGTCTGGGGACAGGGAGCAATCAGCCCCAGCATTTT. It is translated as CAWSLGTGSNQPQHF.

The chain carries TRBV7-2 and TRBJ2-2; 9 nucleotides align to TRBD2. The V and J ends lost 5 bases and 5 bases, in that order; junction bases with no gene match: 3. CDR1 is SGHTA and CDR2 is FQGNSA in the germline V gene. This CDR3 contains 14 residues. The CDR3 DNA is TGTGCCAGCAGCCCTCTAGCGGGGACCGGGGAGCTGTTTTTT. Translation gives CASSPLAGTGELFF.

The V gene is TRBV2, the J gene TRBJ1-5; 8 bases align to TRBD1. The CDR3 extends over 15 amino acids. V was clipped by 6 bases and J by 0 bases; unmatched bases: 4. Looked up from germline, CDR1 is SNHLY and CDR2 is FYNNEI. In DNA, the CDR3 is TGTGCCAGCAGGGACAGGGTTGGTAGCAATCAGCCCCAGCATTTT. Protein product: CASRDRVGSNQPQHF.

The V and J genes are TRBV27 and TRBJ1-2; 9 bases map to TRBD1. V lost 2 bases, J lost 0 bases, and 10 bases stayed unmatched. This CDR3 is 18 amino acids long. The germline gives CDR1 MNHEY, CDR2 SMNVEV (reference sequence). The CDR3 loop is CASSLAGQGRSTNYGYTF. DNA for the CDR3: TGTGCCAGCAGTTTAGCCGGACAGGGGCGCAGCACTAACTATGGCTACACCTTC.

This chain links TRBV27 with TRBJ2-1; TRBD2 matches 9 bases. In germline, CDR1 is MNHEY, CDR2 SMNVEV (reference sequence). The CDR3 loop spans 16 amino acids. The V gene end was trimmed by 4 bases and the J gene end by 5 bases; junction bases not matched to a gene: 9. The CDR3 is CASSSLRVAGDNEQFF. Here the CDR3 DNA reads TGTGCCAGCAGTTCCCTCCGGGTAGCGGGAGACAATGAGCAGTTCTTC.

The rearrangement joins TRBV7-9 to TRBJ2-3, with D hard to call. Trimming removed 2 bases from V and 0 bases from J, with 9 bases in between. Germline V lookup: CDR1 SEHNR, CDR2 FQNEAQ (reference sequence). This CDR3 has 15 residues. The CDR3 spells CASSLPGSSTDTQYF. The CDR3 DNA follows: TGTGCCAGCAGCTTACCAGGATCTAGCACAGATACGCAGTATTTT.